A single sample is the source of the 5 T cell receptor beta chains below, sequenced in a study of blood T cell repertoires in COVID-19. The protocol was immunoSEQ multiplex PCR, while the TCRdb copy is restricted to in-frame clones and leaves out a portion. The sample lists tens of thousands of clones; approximately 90% were seen once. Source material: peripheral blood. The receptors shown here come from a human donor in a cohort sampled during active COVID-19.

The J gene is TRBJ2-3, the V gene TRBV28; 9 bases map to TRBD1. This CDR3 has 14 amino acids. CDR1 is MDHEN and CDR2 is SYDVKM in the germline V gene. V trimming: 6 bases; J trimming: 6 bases; junction bases outside the gene matches: 7. This CDR3 is CASSHRDRVDTQYF. DNA of the CDR3: TGTGCCAGCAGCCATCGGGACAGGGTGGATACGCAGTATTTT.

The V call is TRBV27, the J call TRBJ2-7; the D gene is possibly TRBD2 (5 bases). CDR3 size: 10 residues. Germline CDR1 is MNHEY and CDR2 is SMNVEV (reference sequence). The germline V and J ends were trimmed by 10 bases and 4 bases, with 8 bases remaining between them. In DNA, the CDR3 is TGTGCCACCTCGGGGTACGAGCAGTACTTC. Translating gives CATSGYEQYF.

The rearrangement joins TRBV11-3 to TRBJ1-5; no definite D call. The CDR3 runs 16 residues. Trimming shortened V by 5 bases and J by 4 bases, and 18 bases separated the two germline ends. Germline V gene lookup returns CDR1 SGHNT and CDR2 YENEEA. The CDR3 sequence: CASSQRRAPLNQPQHF. The CDR3 DNA follows: TGTGCCAGCAGCCAGAGGCGAGCCCCTCTTAATCAGCCCCAGCATTTT.

This chain connects TRBV7-9 to TRBJ1-2, with TRBD1 matching 9 bases. The J segment lost 8 bases and the V segment lost 5 bases, leaving 12 bases of the junction unmatched. Germline CDR1 and CDR2: SEHNR and FQNEAQ (reference sequence). The CDR3 sequence is 15 residues long. The CDR3 sequence: CASSATGGADFGYTF. The CDR3 DNA reads as TGTGCCAGCAGCGCTACAGGGGGCGCAGACTTCGGCTACACCTTC.

For the CDR3, the DNA is TGTGCCAGCAGCTTACGGGGGGGCATAACCGGGGAGCTGTTTTTT. Its translation: CASSLRGGITGELFF. V gene TRBV7-9 combines with J gene TRBJ2-2; TRBD2 aligns across 8 bases. The CDR3 contains 15 residues. V shed 2 bases, J shed 5 bases, and the junction held 4 bases outside the gene matches. Per germline, CDR1 SEHNR and CDR2 FQNEAQ (reference sequence).